This T cell receptor (beta chain) was sequenced in a study of vaccination effects on CD4 cells after COVID-19. Across the whole study: Each culture well received roughly 1.8 million PBMC. These cells were then cultured in IMDM with around 9.6 IU/ml IL-2 and about 9.9 ug/ml peptides. General observations from the study: Late after vaccination, infection- and vaccine-induced clones showed marked clonal contraction. In the study, convalescent patients were few, and early post-infection timepoints were absent.

Researchers isolated CD4+ T cells once approximately 10 days of culture had elapsed. Some clones are missing from TCRdb's copy, which holds only in-frame ones; the method was immunoSEQ multiplex PCR. The sample includes 25,000 to 30,000 clones, 65% of them seen just once. Details on this clone: As yet, its antigen is unknown.

CDR3 length equals 12 residues. Germline V gene lookup returns CDR1 MGHDK and CDR2 SYGVNS. V was cut by 5 bases and J by 3 bases, with 7 bases left in between. Sequences were derived from CD4+ T cells from PBMCs cultured without peptide, sampled before COVID-19 vaccination. The chain combines TRBV25-1 with TRBJ1-1; D gene uncertain. The receptor's source is a human donor who received a COVID-19 vaccine. The CDR3 loop is CASSRSYTEAFF. The CDR3 DNA follows: TGTGCCAGCAGTAGATCGTACACTGAAGCTTTCTTT.